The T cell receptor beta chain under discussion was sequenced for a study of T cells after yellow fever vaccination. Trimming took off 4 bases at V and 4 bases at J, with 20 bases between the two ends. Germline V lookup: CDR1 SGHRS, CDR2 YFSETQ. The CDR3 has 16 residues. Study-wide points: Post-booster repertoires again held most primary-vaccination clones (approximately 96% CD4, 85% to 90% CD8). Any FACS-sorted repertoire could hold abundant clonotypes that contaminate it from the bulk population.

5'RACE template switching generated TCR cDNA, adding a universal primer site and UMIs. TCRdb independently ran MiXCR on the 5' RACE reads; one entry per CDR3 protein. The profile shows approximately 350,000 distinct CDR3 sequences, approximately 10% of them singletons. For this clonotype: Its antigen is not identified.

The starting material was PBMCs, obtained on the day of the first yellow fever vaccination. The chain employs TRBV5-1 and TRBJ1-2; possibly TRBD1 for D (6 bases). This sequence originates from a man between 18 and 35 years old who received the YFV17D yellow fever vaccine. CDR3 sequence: CASSPEEGGAGYGYTF. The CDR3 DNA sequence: TGCGCCAGCAGCCCGGAGGAGGGGGGCGCGGGCTATGGCTACACCTTC.